This T cell receptor beta chain stems from a study of T cell clonality in common variable immunodeficiency. CVID and control samples used equivalent genomic DNA input. The protocol was immunoSEQ multiplex PCR, while the TCRdb copy is restricted to in-frame clones and leaves out a portion. The sample shows roughly 34,000 clones, none of them appearing just once. This clone was seen at least ten times. The antigen is undetermined. From the germline J gene comes the end of the CDR3, since the read stops 3 residues before it. No CVID subject was ill or on immunomodulatory drugs when sampled. Each donor provided roughly 4.5 to 8 ml of heparinized whole blood. Losses at the gene ends were 0 bases for V and 2 bases for J; bases not matched to a gene: 5. The germline V gene has CDR1 DFQATT and CDR2 SNEGSKA (reference sequence). The CDR3 extends over 15 amino acids. Study-level findings and limits: TCRbeta clonality was increased in CVID versus healthy controls. Common variable immunodeficiency TCR beta sequences reportedly had fewer deletions and N-nucleotide insertions.

The origin of this receptor is a human donor with common variable immunodeficiency. This chain uses TRBV20-1 with TRBJ2-3; 7 positions match TRBD2. Sequencing was done on a sample of peripheral blood mononuclear cells. Incomplete CDR3 DNA: TGCAGTGCTAGAGAGGGGGGGAGGACCACAGATACG. It translates to CSAREGGRTTDT. Given in full, the CDR3 is CSAREGGRTTDTQYF.